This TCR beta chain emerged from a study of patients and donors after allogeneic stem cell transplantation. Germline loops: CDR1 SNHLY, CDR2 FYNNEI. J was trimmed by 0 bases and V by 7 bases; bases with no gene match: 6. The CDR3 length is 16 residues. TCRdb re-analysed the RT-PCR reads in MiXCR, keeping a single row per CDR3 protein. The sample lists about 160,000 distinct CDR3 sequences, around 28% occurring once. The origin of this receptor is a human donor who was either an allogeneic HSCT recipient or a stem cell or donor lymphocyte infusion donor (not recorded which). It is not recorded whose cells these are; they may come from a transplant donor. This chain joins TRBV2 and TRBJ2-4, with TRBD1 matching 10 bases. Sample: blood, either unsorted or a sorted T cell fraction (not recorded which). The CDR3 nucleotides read TGTGCCAGCATTGGGACAGGGGACTTAGCCAAAAACATTCAGTACTTC. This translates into CASIGTGDLAKNIQYF.